The clone carrying this T cell receptor beta chain was seen just once. Its antigen is not identified. The treatment denotes: oral pan-JAK inhibitor, 5-10 mg twice daily. Peripheral blood and lesional scalp punch biopsies came from alopecia areata patients. The sequencing template was cDNA reverse transcribed from extracted RNA. Profiled with immunoSEQ multiplex PCR; TCRdb holds only in-frame clones, not every one. The repertoire consists of about 200,000 clones, with approximately 61% occurring once and the leading ten covering just over 1%. This record comes from a study of CD8+ T cells in alopecia areata. Study information: The drug, oral tofacitinib, was given to treated patients at 5 to 10 mg twice daily.

The germline V and J ends were trimmed by 3 bases and 2 bases, with 24 bases remaining between them. The CDR3 runs to 19 residues. Germline V gives CDR1 SGHDT, CDR2 YYEEEE. General study points: Mice gave a clearer picture of TCR sharing than patients did, possibly for HLA-related reasons. Tofacitinib yielded significantly lower scalp clonality and fewer expanded CD8+ clones among the top 100.

Sample: CD4+ T cells sorted from blood, taken at week 24, from a patient treated with tofacitinib. This sequence was found in a human donor with alopecia areata. V usage is TRBV5-6 and J usage is TRBJ2-4; weak D call: TRBD1 (6 bases). DNA for the CDR3: TGTGCCAGCAGCTCTGTCTCGCTCGGGGACAACCATTCCAAAAACATTCAGTACTTC. Its translation is CASSSVSLGDNHSKNIQYF.